These 23 T cell receptor beta chains came from one sample sequenced in a study of cytomegalovirus exposure and HLA in healthy donors. TCRdb's table, derived via immunoSEQ multiplex PCR, lists solely in-frame clones and lacks some. The data show over 120,000 clones, 85% to 90% seen once. Specimen: PBMCs. These receptors all stem from a young woman in good health and CMV-seropositive.

The chain carries TRBV6-1 and TRBJ1-5; 7 bases fit TRBD1. CDR1 is MNHNS, CDR2 SASEGT, per germline. V lost 2 bases and J lost 4; bases outside the gene matches: 11. The length of the CDR3 is 17 residues. CDR3 residues: CASSETGAPPTNQPQHF. As DNA, the CDR3 is TGTGCCAGCAGTGAAACAGGGGCCCCTCCGACAAATCAGCCCCAGCATTTT.

The chain has TRBV4-2 and TRBJ2-1, with 7 bases aligning to TRBD1. The CDR3 length is 16 residues. In germline, CDR1 is LGHNA, CDR2 YNFKEQ. V lost 3 bases to trimming and J lost 6 bases; unmatched junction nucleotides: 11. CDR3 residues: CASSHPGQDRSNEQFF. The CDR3 coding sequence is TGTGCCAGCAGCCATCCCGGACAGGATAGGAGCAATGAGCAGTTCTTC.

The genes are TRBV5-1 and TRBJ2-5; TRBD1 matches at 8 bases. The V segment lost 3 bases and the J segment 4 bases; nucleotides outside the gene matches: 5. CDR1 is SGHRS and CDR2 is YFSETQ in the germline V gene. There are 14 residues in the CDR3. CDR3 DNA: TGCGCCAGCAGCTCGCTACAGGGGGGAGAGACCCAGTACTTC. Translation: CASSSLQGGETQYF.

The CDR3 is CASSSGTDTQYF. CDR3 in DNA: TGCGCCAGCAGCTCAGGCACAGATACGCAGTATTTT. This chain connects TRBV5-1 to TRBJ2-3; unclear D gene. Germline V gene data show CDR1 as SGHRS and CDR2 as YFSETQ. Trimming stripped 3 bases from V and 1 base from J, with 3 bases between. CDR3 size: 12 residues. Drawing the rest from reference TRBV5-1 and TRBJ2-3, the complete variable domain is KAGVTQTPRYLIKTRGQQVTLSCSPISGHRSVSWYQQTPGQGLQFLFEYFSETQRNKGNFPGRFSGRQFSNSRSEMNVSTLELGDSALYLCASSSGTDTQYFGPGTRLTVL.

This chain joins TRBV7-9 and TRBJ1-6; weak D call: TRBD1 (5 bases). V was cut by 2 bases and J by 9 bases, with 20 bases left in between. The length of the CDR3 is 17 residues. Germline V gene data show CDR1 as SEHNR and CDR2 as FQNEAQ (reference sequence). The CDR3 loop is CASSLQQDVFRSSPLHF. In nucleotides, the CDR3 is TGTGCCAGCAGCTTACAACAGGACGTTTTCAGAAGTTCACCCCTCCACTTT.

The chain's CDR3 is CASSLGGLAGVETQYF. CDR3 sequence (DNA): TGTGCCAGCAGCTTGGGCGGCCTAGCGGGAGTTGAGACCCAGTACTTC. This sequence joins TRBV5-6 and TRBJ2-5, with 10 positions matching TRBD2. The V and J ends lost 0 bases and 5 bases, in that order; junction bases with no gene match: 7. CDR1 SGHDT and CDR2 YYEEEE come from the germline V gene. This CDR3 has 16 residues.

This clone was seen only a few times. The chain carries TRBV18 and TRBJ2-7; weak D call: TRBD2 (5 bases). The CDR3 totals 14 residues. The ends were cut back, 2 bases at V and 7 bases at J, with 15 bases in the middle. CDR1 and CDR2 (germline): KGHSH, LQKENI. The DNA of the CDR3 is TGTGCCAGCTCACCAGAGAGGGCCCCTCGGGAGCAGTACTTC. Protein: CASSPERAPREQYF. The full variable domain, in which reference TRBV18 and TRBJ2-7 provide the parts outside the CDR3, is NAGVMQNPRHLVRRRGQEARLRCSPMKGHSHVYWYRQLPEEGLKFMVYLQKENIIDESGMPKERFSAEFPKEGPSILRIQQVVRGDSAAYFCASSPERAPREQYFGPGTRLTVT.

The chain recombines TRBV4-2 with TRBJ2-5; TRBD2 is a possible D gene (7 bases). Trimming took off 3 bases at V and 3 bases at J, with 23 bases between the two ends. This CDR3 spans 18 amino acids. Germline V gene lookup returns CDR1 LGHNA and CDR2 YNFKEQ. This CDR3 reads CASSHFLGRGAYEETQYF. CDR3 coding DNA: TGTGCCAGCAGCCACTTTCTTGGACGGGGGGCATATGAAGAGACCCAGTACTTC.

This sequence joins TRBV18 and TRBJ1-4, with D hard to call. Trimming took 1 base from V and 0 from J, leaving 9 bases between them. Germline V CDR1 and CDR2: KGHSH, LQKENI. This CDR3 region has 16 residues. The CDR3 reads CASSPREPTTNEKLFF. Here the CDR3 DNA reads TGTGCCAGCTCACCACGGGAGCCGACAACTAATGAAAAACTGTTTTTT.

The V and J genes are TRBV2 and TRBJ2-5; 9 bases are shared with TRBD1. Unmatched junction bases numbered 9, after V lost 8 bases and J lost 5 bases. Germline CDR1 and CDR2: SNHLY and FYNNEI. The length of the CDR3 is 14 residues. For the CDR3, the DNA is TGTGCCAGCGTCACCGGGACAGGGCTTGAGACCCAGTACTTC. Translating gives CASVTGTGLETQYF.

The V call is TRBV4-2, the J call TRBJ2-1; 8 nucleotides line up with TRBD1. Germline lookup yields CDR1 LGHNA and CDR2 YNFKEQ. V lost 1 base to trimming and J lost 8 bases; unmatched junction nucleotides: 7. The CDR3 is 15 amino acids. CDR3 in DNA: TGTGCCAGCAGCCAAGCCCAGGGGGCTGGGTATGAGCAGTTCTTC. Protein: CASSQAQGAGYEQFF.

This clone has a handful of counts. J is TRBJ2-6 and V is TRBV5-1; 10 positions agree with TRBD1. Germline-derived CDR1 and CDR2 are SGHRS and YFSETQ. The CDR3 sequence is 20 residues long. Trimming removed 1 base from V and 3 bases from J; junction bases left unmatched: 13. The CDR3 region has the DNA TGCGCCAGCAGCTTGAGGACAGGGGGTGTTTCTACTGGTGGGGCCAACGTCCTGACTTTC. It translates to CASSLRTGGVSTGGANVLTF.

The V gene is TRBV2, the J gene TRBJ2-1, with D tentatively TRBD2 (7 bases). This CDR3 region has 16 residues. Deletions cut 7 bases from V and 8 bases from J, with 24 bases between. Germline CDR1 and CDR2: SNHLY and FYNNEI. The CDR3 reads CASNFRGGGRSHEQFF. CDR3 DNA: TGTGCCAGCAATTTCCGTGGGGGGGGCCGATCGCATGAGCAGTTCTTC.

On this clone: Just one base apart from a much larger clone, this may be a read error. Other DNA sequences in this sample translate to the same CDR3. The genes are TRBV6-5 and TRBJ2-5; TRBD2 is a possible D gene (5 bases). Trimming took 4 bases from V and 5 from J, leaving 5 bases between them. The CDR3 has 11 amino acids. Germline CDR1 is MNHEY and CDR2 is SVGAGI. CDR3 loop: CASSSGETQYF. In DNA form, the CDR3 reads TGTGCCAGCAGTTCGGGGGAGACCCAGTACTTC.

The chain has TRBV27 and TRBJ2-7; a possible D gene is TRBD1 (6 bases). Germline V gives CDR1 MNHEY, CDR2 SMNVEV (reference sequence). The CDR3 is 14 amino acids. Trimming shortened V by 2 bases and J by 5 bases, and 13 bases separated the two germline ends. The CDR3 is CASSLLGGRDEQYF. CDR3 sequence (DNA): TGTGCCAGCAGTTTACTAGGGGGACGCGACGAGCAGTACTTC.

The chain carries TRBV7-9 and TRBJ1-2; D is uncertain. V was cut by 3 bases and J by 2 bases, with 7 bases left in between. Looked up from germline, CDR1 is SEHNR and CDR2 is FQNEAQ (reference sequence). CDR3 length: 13 residues. The CDR3 bases are TGTGCCAGCAGCTTTCCCGGGAACTATGGCTACACCTTC. Amino acid sequence: CASSFPGNYGYTF.

The chain couples TRBV9 to TRBJ1-2; no definite D call. Trimming removed 4 bases at V and 0 bases at J, with 13 bases between. This CDR3 has 15 amino acids. Germline V lookup: CDR1 SGDLS, CDR2 YYNGEE. CDR3 region: CASSPEGRSNYGYTF. The CDR3 region has the DNA TGTGCCAGCAGCCCCGAGGGCAGGTCTAACTATGGCTACACCTTC.

In its sample, this clone was seen once. The chain recombines TRBV28 with TRBJ2-7, with 9 bases identical to TRBD1. The germline V gene has CDR1 MDHEN and CDR2 SYDVKM. Trimming cost V 2 bases and J 3 bases; bases outside gene matches: 5. CDR3 length: 15 residues. CDR3: CASSLMGDRVYEQYF. The CDR3 DNA reads TGTGCCAGCAGTTTAATGGGGGACAGGGTCTACGAGCAGTACTTC. Based on the CDR3 plus reference TRBV28 and TRBJ2-7, the full variable domain is DVKVTQSSRYLVKRTGEKVFLECVQDMDHENMFWYRQDPGLGLRLIYFSYDVKMKEKGDIPEGYSVSREKKERFSLILESASTNQTSMYLCASSLMGDRVYEQYFGPGTRLTVT.

The chain has TRBV4-1 and TRBJ2-3; possibly TRBD1 for D (6 bases). The CDR3 length is 17 residues. The germline V and J ends were trimmed by 1 base and 2 bases, with 16 bases remaining between them. The germline gives CDR1 MGHRA, CDR2 YSYEKL. CDR3 protein: CASSQVAGDSDTDTQYF. In DNA, the CDR3 is TGCGCCAGCAGCCAAGTGGCAGGGGATAGTGACACAGATACGCAGTATTTT.

The chain couples TRBV19 to TRBJ1-4; 7 bases map to TRBD1. From germline, CDR1 is LNHDA and CDR2 SQIVND (reference sequence). V was clipped by 3 bases and J by 7 bases; unmatched bases: 8. CDR3 length equals 15 residues. CDR3 loop: CASSIRGALSEKLFF. CDR3 DNA: TGTGCCAGTAGTATCAGGGGGGCTCTGTCTGAAAAACTGTTTTTT.

J is TRBJ2-7 and V is TRBV21-1; TRBD2, the table's D call, was not compared with the DNA. TRBV21-1 is given as a pseudogene. The CDR3 is 14 residues long. In DNA, the CDR3 is TGTGCCAGCAGGGATAGGGACTGTAATCTCGAGCAGTACTTC. It translates to CASRDRDCNLEQYF.

The V call is TRBV10-1, the J call TRBJ2-3; 13 bases match TRBD2. Germline CDR1 is WNHNN and CDR2 is SYGVQD (reference sequence). V lost 8 bases, J lost 1 base, and 3 bases stayed unmatched. CDR3 length equals 15 residues. CDR3 amino acids: CASQGTSGGTDTQYF. The CDR3 coding sequence is TGCGCCAGCCAGGGGACTAGCGGGGGCACAGATACGCAGTATTTT.

This chain uses TRBV5-1 with TRBJ2-6; D is uncertain. The germline CDR1 and CDR2 sequences are SGHRS and YFSETQ. V lost 4 bases to trimming and J lost 0 bases, with 8 bases between them. This CDR3 contains 15 residues. In DNA form, the CDR3 reads TGCGCCAGCAGCAAAGGAGACTCTGGGGCCAACGTCCTGACTTTC. Its translation is CASSKGDSGANVLTF.